These T cell receptor beta chains were read from a single sample in a study of technical replicates of blood from several donors. Profiled with immunoSEQ multiplex PCR; TCRdb holds only in-frame clones, not every one. The sample has 99,000 or so clones; around 95% are singletons. Sequencing used T cells isolated from PBMCs. Receptors were obtained from a human donor in good health. Each CDR3 is given without its conserved first and last residue. Clone sizes are given selectively: once, few, many, or a class where the clone is expanded.

J gene: TRBJ1-1; clone size: -; V gene: TRBV10-1; CDR3 protein: ASSESTGGRTEAF
J gene: TRBJ1-4; clone size: once; V gene: TRBV7-9; CDR3 protein: ASSSPGGTSTNEKLF
J gene: TRBJ2-2; clone size: once; V gene: TRBV5-1; CDR3 protein: ASSLETQPTGELF
J gene: TRBJ1-2; clone size: -; V gene: TRBV9; CDR3 protein: ASSVVDIGYT
J gene: TRBJ1-5; clone size: -; V gene: TRBV5-3; CDR3 protein: ARSSRQGAKSNQPQH
J gene: TRBJ2-7; clone size: -; V gene: TRBV27; CDR3 protein: ASSLSGVDYEQY
J gene: TRBJ2-7; clone size: -; V gene: TRBV21-1; CDR3 protein: ASSKGAQGVLD
J gene: TRBJ2-7; clone size: once; V gene: TRBV6-5; CDR3 protein: ASSTGGQSYEQY
J gene: TRBJ2-7; clone size: -; V gene: TRBV27; CDR3 protein: ASSPRLGMGTSWRGSYEQY
J gene: TRBJ2-7; clone size: -; V gene: TRBV6-6; CDR3 protein: ASSYWGLGTYEQY
J gene: TRBJ2-7; clone size: -; V gene: TRBV5-4; CDR3 protein: ATENRGREYEQY
J gene: TRBJ2-3; clone size: -; V gene: TRBV5-1; CDR3 protein: ASSLQADDTQY
J gene: TRBJ1-5; clone size: -; V gene: TRBV30; CDR3 protein: AWSAAGQQNQPQH
J gene: TRBJ2-7; clone size: -; V gene: TRBV7-9; CDR3 protein: ASSQTRDRGNEQY
J gene: TRBJ1-1; clone size: few; V gene: TRBV5-1; CDR3 protein: ASSLAPNTEAF
J gene: TRBJ2-5; clone size: -; V gene: TRBV6-5; CDR3 protein: ASSYSTSGSGTQY
J gene: TRBJ2-7; clone size: -; V gene: TRBV13; CDR3 protein: ASSLEQRSEQY
J gene: TRBJ2-2; clone size: -; V gene: TRBV5-4; CDR3 protein: ASSLRQGSTGELF
J gene: TRBJ2-3; clone size: once; V gene: TRBV7-7; CDR3 protein: ASSLDQGGTDTQY
J gene: TRBJ2-2; clone size: once; V gene: TRBV27; CDR3 protein: ASSLPGGGTGELF
J gene: TRBJ1-1; clone size: -; V gene: TRBV19; CDR3 protein: ASSPGRGWTEAF
J gene: TRBJ1-5; clone size: -; V gene: TRBV7-8; CDR3 protein: ASSWALNQPQH
J gene: TRBJ1-1; clone size: once; V gene: TRBV19; CDR3 protein: ASSAYQDIGRTEAF
J gene: TRBJ2-3; clone size: -; V gene: TRBV4-1; CDR3 protein: ASSQESDSYTDTQY
J gene: TRBJ1-2; clone size: once; V gene: TRBV5-1; CDR3 protein: ASSPPTGNGYT
J gene: TRBJ2-2; clone size: -; V gene: TRBV11-3; CDR3 protein: ASSRSGNTGELF
J gene: TRBJ2-1; clone size: -; V gene: TRBV5-1; CDR3 protein: ASSTAPQAHNEQF
J gene: TRBJ1-1; clone size: -; V gene: TRBV11-2; CDR3 protein: ASSLRQDTEAF
J gene: TRBJ2-7; clone size: -; V gene: TRBV4-1; CDR3 protein: ASSQDLIDYVAYEQY
J gene: TRBJ2-7; clone size: -; V gene: TRBV6-5; CDR3 protein: ASTPLSGNYEQY
J gene: TRBJ1-4; clone size: -; V gene: TRBV27; CDR3 protein: ASSDRGRVNEKLF
J gene: TRBJ2-7; clone size: -; V gene: TRBV27; CDR3 protein: ASSLSAGVSYEQY
J gene: TRBJ2-3; clone size: -; V gene: TRBV7-3; CDR3 protein: ASSLAPGGGTDTQY
J gene: TRBJ2-5; clone size: -; V gene: TRBV28; CDR3 protein: ASSFGGEETQY
J gene: TRBJ2-7; clone size: -; V gene: TRBV9; CDR3 protein: ASSVGTGGDYEQY
J gene: TRBJ1-4; clone size: -; V gene: TRBV4-1; CDR3 protein: ASSQGPGRIHNEKLF
J gene: TRBJ2-7; clone size: -; V gene: TRBV28; CDR3 protein: ASSLGRGLAHEQY
J gene: TRBJ2-5; clone size: once; V gene: TRBV29-1; CDR3 protein: SDTGGGAETQY
J gene: TRBJ2-7; clone size: -; V gene: TRBV30; CDR3 protein: AWAGIYEQY
J gene: TRBJ2-3; clone size: -; V gene: TRBV18; CDR3 protein: ASSNSGDTQY
J gene: TRBJ2-4; clone size: -; V gene: TRBV14; CDR3 protein: ASSQDYSGLEEAKNIQY
J gene: TRBJ1-1; clone size: -; V gene: TRBV19; CDR3 protein: ASSVPGQSGAF
J gene: TRBJ2-2; clone size: once; V gene: TRBV6-5; CDR3 protein: ASSFKGGEELF
J gene: TRBJ1-1; clone size: -; V gene: TRBV9; CDR3 protein: ASSAAGGRNTEAF
J gene: TRBJ1-4; clone size: once; V gene: TRBV6-1; CDR3 protein: ASNLGQPPPKLF
J gene: TRBJ1-4; clone size: -; V gene: TRBV9; CDR3 protein: ASSPRGSEPGKLF
J gene: TRBJ2-3; clone size: -; V gene: TRBV29-1; CDR3 protein: SVGVDTQY
J gene: TRBJ2-1; clone size: -; V gene: TRBV19; CDR3 protein: ATRGLTSGRSYNEQF
J gene: TRBJ2-1; clone size: -; V gene: TRBV7-2; CDR3 protein: ASTGLDNNEQF
J gene: TRBJ2-1; clone size: -; V gene: TRBV2; CDR3 protein: ASSPYNEQF
J gene: TRBJ1-2; clone size: -; V gene: TRBV28; CDR3 protein: ASTSYSKPGLRIYGYT
J gene: TRBJ2-1; clone size: once; V gene: TRBV10-3; CDR3 protein: ATQLSGEGDNEQF
J gene: TRBJ2-1; clone size: -; V gene: TRBV19; CDR3 protein: ATTGVYNEQF
J gene: TRBJ1-4; clone size: -; V gene: TRBV7-9; CDR3 protein: ASSPGQGGEKLF